This passage covers 9 T cell receptor beta chains from one sample sequenced in a study of shared clonotypes between healthy human individuals. The protocol was immunoSEQ multiplex PCR, while the TCRdb copy is restricted to in-frame clones and leaves out a portion. The profile shows roughly 2.4 million clones, about 94% of them singletons. The sample taken for sequencing was naive CD4+ T cells sorted from blood. As to subset: CD45RA+ positively selected. These receptors originate from a man younger than 30 in good health.

The chain joins TRBV18 to TRBJ2-3; 8 nucleotides align to TRBD2. The CDR3 is 17 amino acids. The trim removed 3 bases at V and 2 bases at J, leaving 10 bases unmatched. Germline V gene lookup returns CDR1 KGHSH and CDR2 LQKENI. The CDR3 DNA follows: TGTGCCAGCTCACCTCCCGTGGCTAGCGGGCCCACAGATACGCAGTATTTT. It specifies CASSPPVASGPTDTQYF.

J is TRBJ2-5 and V is TRBV28; no firm D call. Germline-derived CDR1 and CDR2 are MDHEN and SYDVKM. This CDR3 comprises 11 residues. With 7 bases removed from V and 3 bases from J, the gap between germline ends came to 6 bases. CDR3 amino acids: CASTQEETQYF. Here the CDR3 DNA reads TGTGCCAGCACTCAGGAAGAGACCCAGTACTTC. Full variable domain (missing parts from reference TRBV28 and TRBJ2-5): DVKVTQSSRYLVKRTGEKVFLECVQDMDHENMFWYRQDPGLGLRLIYFSYDVKMKEKGDIPEGYSVSREKKERFSLILESASTNQTSMYLCASTQEETQYFGPGTRLLVL.

This chain joins TRBV2 and TRBJ2-7; 9 positions agree with TRBD1. Germline CDR1 is SNHLY and CDR2 is FYNNEI. The ends lost 4 bases at V and 6 bases at J; junction bases unmatched: 7. CDR3 length: 14 amino acids. Here the CDR3 reads CASSVRQGDGEQYF. CDR3 DNA sequence: TGTGCCAGCAGTGTAAGACAGGGGGACGGCGAGCAGTACTTC. Together with reference TRBV2 and TRBJ2-7, the CDR3 gives the full variable domain: EPEVTQTPSHQVTQMGQEVILRCVPISNHLYFYWYRQILGQKVEFLVSFYNNEISEKSEIFDDQFSVERPDGSNFTLKIRSTKLEDSAMYFCASSVRQGDGEQYFGPGTRLTVT.

On this clone itself: The sample contains more than one DNA sequence encoding this CDR3. This chain joins TRBV28 and TRBJ2-6, with D perhaps TRBD1 (6 bases). CDR3 length: 15 amino acids. The V gene's germline CDR1 is MDHEN and CDR2 SYDVKM. Deletions cut 6 bases from V and 0 bases from J, with 9 bases between. CDR3 region: CASRLGGSGANVLTF. CDR3 DNA sequence: TGTGCCAGCAGACTAGGGGGCTCTGGGGCCAACGTCCTGACTTTC.

The chain links TRBV5-8 to TRBJ1-5, with 8 bases matching TRBD1. The ends lost 4 bases at V and 5 bases at J; junction bases unmatched: 11. This CDR3 has 16 amino acids. CDR1 is SGHTS, CDR2 YDEGEE, per germline. CDR3: CASSKDRAAVYQPQHF. The CDR3, as DNA: TGTGCCAGCAGCAAGGACAGGGCGGCTGTCTATCAGCCCCAGCATTTT.

The chain couples TRBV15 to TRBJ2-7; 9 nucleotides agree with TRBD1. CDR1 is LNHNV and CDR2 is YYDKDF in the germline V gene (reference sequence). V lost 5 bases and J lost 2; bases outside the gene matches: 7. The CDR3 spans 15 residues. CDR3 sequence (DNA): TGTGCCACCAGCTTACCCGACAGGGGGACCTACGAGCAGTACTTC. Its protein product is CATSLPDRGTYEQYF.

The chain joins TRBV2 to TRBJ2-7; D remains unclear. Germline CDR1 SNHLY, CDR2 FYNNEI. Trimming removed 6 bases from V and 1 base from J, with 7 bases in between. This CDR3 has 12 residues. CDR3: CASRGLSYEQYF. Here the CDR3 DNA reads TGTGCCAGCAGGGGCCTTTCCTACGAGCAGTACTTC. The full variable domain, rest sourced from reference TRBV2 and TRBJ2-7, is EPEVTQTPSHQVTQMGQEVILRCVPISNHLYFYWYRQILGQKVEFLVSFYNNEISEKSEIFDDQFSVERPDGSNFTLKIRSTKLEDSAMYFCASRGLSYEQYFGPGTRLTVT.

The count of this clone is one. The chain is built from TRBV10-3 and TRBJ2-2; unclear D gene. The V and J ends lost 2 bases and 0 bases respectively, with 10 bases between them. Germline-derived CDR1 and CDR2 are ENHRY and SYGVKD. The CDR3 loop spans 16 amino acids. The CDR3 is CAISEPFSSNTGELFF. The CDR3 coding sequence is TGTGCCATCAGTGAGCCCTTCTCCTCGAACACCGGGGAGCTGTTTTTT.

This rearrangement joins TRBV2 to TRBJ2-2; D is possibly TRBD1 (6 bases). Germline V gene sequence: CDR1 SNHLY, CDR2 FYNNEI. V dropped 7 bases and J dropped 4 bases, with 13 bases sitting between them. The CDR3 is 14 residues long. CDR3 sequence reads: CASKAGAFTGELFF. CDR3 bases: TGTGCCAGCAAGGCAGGGGCATTCACCGGGGAGCTGTTTTTT.